One and the same sample provided the 7 T cell receptor beta chains below, sequenced in a study of shared clonotypes between healthy human individuals. This table comes from immunoSEQ multiplex PCR, and its TCRdb copy is limited to in-frame clones, with some not included. The repertoire holds 2,500,000 or so clones, with just over 90% as singletons. Sequencing was performed on naive CD4+ T cells sorted from blood. Subset described: CD45RA+ positively selected. The receptors here all came from a man aged 18 to 29 in good health.

The gene calls are TRBV4-3 and TRBJ2-5, with D possibly TRBD1 on 6 matching bases. Trimming shortened V by 4 bases and J by 1 base, and 7 bases separated the two germline ends. This CDR3 contains 13 residues. In germline, CDR1 is LGHNA, CDR2 YSLEER. CDR3 in amino acids: CASSRTAQETQYF. In nucleotides, the CDR3 is TGCGCCAGCAGCCGGACAGCCCAAGAGACCCAGTACTTC.

Turning to this clone: Other DNA sequences in the same sample also yield this CDR3. V and J are TRBV6-1 and TRBJ2-2, with TRBD1 identical over 8 bases. The CDR3 is 15 amino acids. Trimming at V came to 8 bases and at J to 2 bases, leaving 7 bases not matched to a gene. Germline values: CDR1 MNHNS, CDR2 SASEGT. As DNA, the CDR3 is TGTGCCAGCTCGACCGGACAGGGTAACACCGGGGAGCTGTTTTTT. Protein sequence: CASSTGQGNTGELFF.

The chain combines TRBV11-2 with TRBJ1-1, with 7 bases fitting TRBD1. Germline V CDR1 and CDR2: SGHAT, FQNNGV. This CDR3 has 14 residues. Germline trimming cut 5 bases from V and 5 bases from J; bases unmatched to any gene: 8. The CDR3 DNA reads as TGTGCCAGCAGCCTCGAAGGGGGCTCAACTGAAGCTTTCTTT. Residues: CASSLEGGSTEAFF.

Comment on this clone: The same CDR3 arises from other DNA sequences in this sample as well. V and J are TRBV19 and TRBJ1-4; D not certain. The CDR3 spans 11 residues. V dropped 3 bases and J dropped 8 bases, with 4 bases sitting between them. Looked up from germline, CDR1 is LNHDA and CDR2 is SQIVND (reference sequence). This chain's CDR3 is CASSIGEKLFF. CDR3 in DNA: TGTGCCAGTAGTATCGGCGAAAAACTGTTTTTT.

The CDR3 DNA follows: TGTGCCAGCAGCTTCACAGGGGGGGTTAACACTGAAGCTTTCTTT. This sequence encodes CASSFTGGVNTEAFF. The V and J genes are TRBV5-8 and TRBJ1-1; 8 nucleotides align to TRBD1. The V and J ends lost 2 bases and 2 bases, in that order; junction bases with no gene match: 5. Per the germline V gene, CDR1 is SGHTS and CDR2 is YDEGEE. The CDR3 is made up of 15 amino acids. The whole variable domain, remainder taken from reference TRBV5-8 and TRBJ1-1, is EAGVTQSPTHLIKTRGQQATLRCSPISGHTSVYWYQQALGLGLQFLLWYDEGEERNRGNFPPRFSGRQFPNYSSELNVNALELEDSALYLCASSFTGGVNTEAFFGQGTRLTVV.

This clone was counted once. The rearrangement uses TRBV6-1 and TRBJ2-7, with no clear D. Germline values: CDR1 MNHNS, CDR2 SASEGT. Trimming cost V 2 bases and J 0 bases, with 11 bases left between them. CDR3 length equals 15 residues. This chain's CDR3 is CASSEYVPSSYEQYF. Written as DNA, the CDR3 is TGTGCCAGCAGTGAATACGTCCCGAGCTCCTACGAGCAGTACTTC.

The gene calls are TRBV19 and TRBJ2-2; D gene ambiguous. The CDR3 extends over 14 amino acids. The V gene's germline CDR1 is LNHDA and CDR2 SQIVND (reference sequence). The germline V and J ends were trimmed by 5 bases and 4 bases, with 11 bases remaining between them. The CDR3 DNA sequence: TGTGCCAGTAGTCCCCTCGGGCTCACCGGGGAGCTGTTTTTT. Translated, it gives CASSPLGLTGELFF.